This TCR beta chain was sequenced for a study of shared clonotypes between healthy human individuals. Comment on this clone: Antigen: not known.

J was trimmed by 8 bases and V by 0 bases; bases with no gene match: 7. The CDR3 covers 16 residues. Germline V CDR1 and CDR2: MGHRA, YSYEKL. At deep level, the assay was performed. Data came from immunoSEQ multiplex PCR; TCRdb stores just in-frame clones and leaves some out. The table has hundreds of thousands of clones, approximately 96% seen once. Naive CD8 cells lacked CD45RO, underwent positive selection for CCR7 and left out terminally differentiated effector memory CD45RA+ cells. Whole-study findings and limits: A handful of donors showed sharing of approximately 5% of naive CD4 clonotypes. Relative to memory subsets, naive subsets generally showed larger estimated richness. Non-shared clonotypes were found to have lower generation probabilities than the clonotypes that were shared by all four of the sorted-subset donors.

The receptor was derived from a woman in her 30s in good health. Specimen: naive CD8+ T cells sorted from blood. The chain employs TRBV4-1 and TRBJ2-2; TRBD1 matches at 9 bases. The CDR3 spells CASSQDGTGFVGELFF. The CDR3 bases are TGCGCCAGCAGCCAAGATGGGACAGGGTTTGTTGGGGAGCTGTTTTTT.